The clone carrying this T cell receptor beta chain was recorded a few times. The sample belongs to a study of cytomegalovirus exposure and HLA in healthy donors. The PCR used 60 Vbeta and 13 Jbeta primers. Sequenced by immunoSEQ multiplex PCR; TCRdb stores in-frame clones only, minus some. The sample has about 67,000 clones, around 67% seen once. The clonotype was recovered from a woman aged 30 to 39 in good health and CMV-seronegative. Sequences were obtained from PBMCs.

CDR3 nucleotide sequence: TGCGCCAGCAGCCAAGCGGGACAGGGATTCACAGATACGCAGTATTTT. As protein: CASSQAGQGFTDTQYF. The chain carries TRBV4-3 and TRBJ2-3; 9 bases align to TRBD1. From germline, CDR1 is LGHNA and CDR2 YSLEER. The CDR3 runs to 16 residues. V gave up 1 base and J gave up 2 bases; unmatched junction bases: 4.